This TCR beta chain was found in a study of a mutant IDH1 vaccine in newly diagnosed glioma. Looking at the study overall: Following radiotherapy alone, or alongside temozolomide cycles, vaccination was started after an interval of 4-6 weeks.

This CDR3 region has 14 residues. Germline CDR1 and CDR2: SGHTA and FQGNSA. V was shortened by 1 base and J by 6 bases, with 12 bases between the two germline ends. Sequenced by immunoSEQ multiplex PCR; TCRdb stores in-frame clones only, minus some. The sample yields around 40,000 clones, roughly 84% seen once. As for this clone: The antigen is unknown.

Time point indicated: week 11, during vaccination. One vaccine dose held 300 ug of mutant IDH1 20-mer peptide and came with topical imiquimod. Broader study findings: Most patients, roughly 92%, showed vaccine-induced immune responses.

This clonotype was sampled from a man aged 40-55 years with glioma. The sample was PBMCs, taken from a glioma patient whose treatment included an IDH1 peptide vaccine. The gene calls are TRBV7-2 and TRBJ2-5; TRBD2 might be the D (7 bases). CDR3 sequence: CASSLGRGAKTQYF. CDR3 sequence (DNA): TGTGCCAGCAGCTTAGGACGGGGGGCGAAGACCCAGTACTTC. Drawing the rest from reference TRBV7-2 and TRBJ2-5, the complete variable domain is GAGVSQSPSNKVTEKGKDVELRCDPISGHTALYWYRQSLGQGLEFLIYFQGNSAPDKSGLPSDRFSAERTGGSVSTLTIQRTQQEDSAVYLCASSLGRGAKTQYFGPGTRLLVL.